Presented here are 29 T cell receptor beta chains from one specimen sequenced in a study of cytomegalovirus exposure and HLA in healthy donors. Both 60 Vbeta primers and 13 Jbeta primers went into the PCR. Repertoires were generated with immunoSEQ multiplex PCR, while TCRdb's copy carries only in-frame clones and drops some. The table records more than 95,000 clones, over 9.5% of them present only once. Sequenced material: PBMCs. The receptor source for this set is a man in his forties in good health and CMV-seropositive.

The chain is built from TRBV11-2 and TRBJ1-3; D is undetermined. The CDR3 contains 16 residues. Trimming removed 1 base from V and 0 bases from J, with 10 bases in between. In germline, CDR1 is SGHAT, CDR2 FQNNGV. CDR3 residues: CASSLAVGISGNTIYF. DNA of the CDR3: TGTGCCAGCAGCTTAGCGGTCGGGATCTCTGGAAACACCATATATTTT. Supplemented by reference TRBV11-2 and TRBJ1-3, the full variable domain reads EAGVAQSPRYKIIEKRQSVAFWCNPISGHATLYWYQQILGQGPKLLIQFQNNGVVDDSQLPKDRFSAERLKGVDSTLKIQPAKLEDSAVYLCASSLAVGISGNTIYFGEGSWLTVV.

V usage is TRBV18 and J usage is TRBJ1-3, with TRBD1 matching 7 bases. CDR1 and CDR2 (germline): KGHSH, LQKENI. The CDR3 spans 15 residues. V dropped 3 bases and J dropped 3; count of bases not matched to a gene: 5. CDR3 residues: CASSPGTADGNTIYF. CDR3 nucleotide sequence: TGTGCCAGCTCACCCGGGACAGCAGATGGAAACACCATATATTTT.

In its sample, this clone was seen a few times. This sequence joins TRBV7-8 and TRBJ1-4, with D uncertain. The germline CDR1 and CDR2 sequences are SGHVS and FQNEAQ. This CDR3 has 16 amino acids. Trimming removed 4 bases at V and 4 bases at J, with 16 bases between. In nucleotides, the CDR3 is TGTGCCAGCAGCTCCCTGCTGGAGGGCCTTAATGAAAAACTGTTTTTT. Translating gives CASSSLLEGLNEKLFF.

A remark on this clone: The conserved final phenylalanine or tryptophan is absent from the CDR3, which likely points to a read error. The rearrangement links TRBV7-9 to TRBJ2-7; D possibly corresponds to TRBD1 (5 bases). The germline V and J ends were trimmed by 0 bases and 3 bases, with 9 bases remaining between them. The CDR3 has 14 amino acids. Germline V gene data show CDR1 as SEHNR and CDR2 as FQNEAQ (reference sequence). DNA of the CDR3: TGTGCCAGCAGCTTAGCTCAGGGCCGCTACGAGCAGTACCTC. Its translation: CASSLAQGRYEQYL.

This clone has a handful of counts. The gene calls are TRBV7-2 and TRBJ1-1; D not resolved. The V end lost 3 bases, the J end lost 2 bases, and 10 bases lay between the germline ends. The CDR3 is made up of 14 amino acids. Germline assignment: CDR1 SGHTA and CDR2 FQGNSA. This CDR3 reads CASSFMGLNTEAFF. In DNA, the CDR3 is TGTGCCAGCAGCTTTATGGGCCTTAACACTGAAGCTTTCTTT.

This clone was seen only a few times. This sequence joins TRBV18 and TRBJ2-5, with D perhaps matching TRBD1 (5 bases). Germline V gene lookup returns CDR1 KGHSH and CDR2 LQKENI. CDR3 length: 13 amino acids. The germline V and J ends were trimmed by 0 bases and 5 bases, with 7 bases remaining between them. The CDR3 loop is CASSPPTDETQYF. In nucleotides, the CDR3 is TGTGCCAGCTCACCACCGACAGATGAGACCCAGTACTTC.

This sequence joins TRBV7-9 and TRBJ1-2; D is undetermined. Germline CDR1 is SEHNR and CDR2 is FQNEAQ (reference sequence). CDR3 length equals 13 residues. Trimming took 1 base from V and 8 from J, leaving 11 bases between them. The chain's CDR3 is CASSLVQARGYTF. The CDR3 region has the DNA TGTGCCAGCAGCTTAGTCCAGGCACGCGGCTACACCTTC.

The chain has TRBV13 and TRBJ2-7; 7 positions match TRBD1. The CDR3 is 13 amino acids. The trim removed 5 bases at V and 1 base at J, leaving 2 bases unmatched. Germline V gene sequence: CDR1 PRHDT, CDR2 FYEKMQ (reference sequence). The CDR3, as DNA: TGTGCCAGCAGCCTGGGACAGTCCTACGAGCAGTACTTC. Translation gives CASSLGQSYEQYF.

This clone showed up just a few times. The rearrangement uses TRBV2 and TRBJ2-7; 8 nucleotides align to TRBD1. CDR1 and CDR2 (germline): SNHLY, FYNNEI. J lost 4 bases, V lost 5 bases, and 10 bases had no gene match. CDR3 size: 15 residues. CDR3 sequence: CASSPSTGEGYEQYF. Here the CDR3 DNA reads TGTGCCAGCAGTCCATCGACAGGGGAAGGGTACGAGCAGTACTTC.

This clone was counted a few times. The rearrangement joins TRBV2 to TRBJ1-3; 7 bases align to TRBD1. J gave up 4 bases and V 4 bases, and 4 bases lay outside the gene matches. The germline V gene encodes CDR1 SNHLY and CDR2 FYNNEI. The CDR3 extends over 14 amino acids. DNA of the CDR3: TGTGCCAGCAGTGCGGGACAGCCCGGAAACACCATATATTTT. Translated, it gives CASSAGQPGNTIYF.

The J gene is TRBJ2-7, the V gene TRBV19, with a possible D match to TRBD2 (5 bases). Germline CDR1 reads LNHDA; CDR2 reads SQIVND (reference sequence). The length of the CDR3 is 15 residues. V lost 3 bases and J lost 4, with 16 bases in between. The CDR3: CASSINRGWDYEQYF. CDR3 nucleotide sequence: TGTGCCAGTAGTATCAACCGGGGTTGGGATTACGAGCAGTACTTC.

This clone was recorded a few times. V gene TRBV4-3 combines with J gene TRBJ2-7; D is uncertain. Trimming removed 0 bases from V and 0 bases from J, with 12 bases in between. Germline V gene lookup returns CDR1 LGHNA and CDR2 YSLEER. This CDR3 region has 16 residues. This CDR3 is CASSQDVRAPSYEQYF. Here the CDR3 DNA reads TGCGCCAGCAGCCAAGATGTGCGAGCCCCCTCCTACGAGCAGTACTTC.

This clone was seen only a few times. The chain has TRBV11-2 and TRBJ1-1, with unresolved D. With 5 bases removed from V and 4 bases from J, the gap between germline ends came to 14 bases. From germline, CDR1 is SGHAT and CDR2 FQNNGV. There are 14 residues in the CDR3. The CDR3 loop reads CASSPPPFVTEAFF. The CDR3 bases are TGTGCCAGCAGCCCCCCCCCATTTGTCACTGAAGCTTTCTTT.

The chain couples TRBV30 to TRBJ2-1; 13 nucleotides align to TRBD2. V shed 2 bases, J shed 8 bases, and the junction held 6 bases outside the gene matches. Germline V gives CDR1 GTSNPN, CDR2 SVGIG (reference sequence). This CDR3 has 15 residues. CDR3 loop: CAWSQTSGRRDEQFF. Here the CDR3 DNA reads TGTGCCTGGAGTCAGACTAGCGGGAGGCGGGATGAGCAGTTCTTC.

This clone was picked up a small number of times. The gene calls are TRBV5-1 and TRBJ2-7, with a weak D call TRBD1 (6 bases). Germline values: CDR1 SGHRS, CDR2 YFSETQ. V lost 4 bases, J lost 2 bases, and 16 bases lay in between. This CDR3 contains 15 residues. The CDR3 spells CASSPQGFEPYEQYF. In DNA, the CDR3 is TGCGCCAGCAGCCCCCAGGGGTTCGAGCCCTACGAGCAGTACTTC. The full variable domain, in which reference TRBV5-1 and TRBJ2-7 provide the parts outside the CDR3, is KAGVTQTPRYLIKTRGQQVTLSCSPISGHRSVSWYQQTPGQGLQFLFEYFSETQRNKGNFPGRFSGRQFSNSRSEMNVSTLELGDSALYLCASSPQGFEPYEQYFGPGTRLTVT.

V usage is TRBV27 and J usage is TRBJ1-5; D perhaps matches TRBD1 (5 bases). Germline CDR1 reads MNHEY; CDR2 reads SMNVEV (reference sequence). V was cut by 6 bases and J by 4 bases, with 7 bases left in between. This CDR3 spans 12 amino acids. The CDR3 sequence: CASSRANQPQHF. DNA of the CDR3: TGTGCCAGCAGCAGGGCTAATCAGCCCCAGCATTTT.

This clone was counted between two and nine times. This rearrangement joins TRBV6-5 to TRBJ2-1; a weak D match, TRBD1 (5 bases). This CDR3 is built from 14 residues. Germline-derived CDR1 and CDR2 are MNHEY and SVGAGI. Trimming cost V 5 bases and J 8 bases, with 16 bases left between them. CDR3 coding DNA: TGTGCCAGCAGTGAAACAGGTTTTGGGGATGAGCAGTTCTTC. Protein: CASSETGFGDEQFF.

The CDR3 protein is CASSGRVGGSYEQYF. The CDR3 nucleotides read TGTGCCAGCAGCGGAAGAGTAGGGGGCTCCTACGAGCAGTACTTC. This chain uses TRBV9 with TRBJ2-7; tentative D call: TRBD1 (6 bases). V was cut by 3 bases and J by 0 bases, with 13 bases left in between. The germline CDR1 and CDR2 sequences are SGDLS and YYNGEE. The CDR3 length is 15 residues.

The chain employs TRBV10-3 and TRBJ2-7; possibly TRBD1 for D (5 bases). V was cut by 6 bases and J by 4 bases, with 13 bases left in between. The germline gives CDR1 ENHRY, CDR2 SYGVKD. CDR3 length: 13 amino acids. CDR3 sequence reads: CAIRSLDSYEQYF. CDR3 sequence (DNA): TGTGCCATCAGGAGCCTAGACAGTTACGAGCAGTACTTC.

This clone has more than one count but fewer than ten. The chain has TRBV29-1 and TRBJ1-2, with 8 bases aligning to TRBD1. CDR3 length equals 11 residues. The V gene's germline CDR1 is SQVTM and CDR2 ANQGSEA. V lost 6 bases, J lost 11 bases, and 8 bases stayed unmatched. For the CDR3, the DNA is TGCAGCGTACCCGACAGGGGAATATACACCTTC. This sequence encodes CSVPDRGIYTF.

V and J are TRBV29-1 and TRBJ2-1; 11 bases agree with TRBD1. Germline values: CDR1 SQVTM, CDR2 ANQGSEA. This CDR3 spans 15 amino acids. The trim removed 6 bases at V and 3 bases at J, leaving 7 bases unmatched. The CDR3 DNA sequence: TGCAGCGTAGCTACGGGACAGGGGGACTACAATGAGCAGTTCTTC. Translating it yields CSVATGQGDYNEQFF.

This clone was seen only a few times. The chain is built from TRBV27 and TRBJ2-3; a weak D match, TRBD2 (5 bases). V was clipped by 3 bases and J by 8 bases, with 9 bases between them. CDR3 length: 12 residues. The germline gives CDR1 MNHEY, CDR2 SMNVEV (reference sequence). CDR3 region: CASSFIGGTQYF. DNA for the CDR3: TGTGCCAGCAGTTTTATTGGAGGTACGCAGTATTTT.

This clone was detected only a few times. The rearrangement uses TRBV28 and TRBJ1-2; maybe TRBD1 (5 bases). This CDR3 contains 12 residues. The germline V and J ends were trimmed by 10 bases and 4 bases, with 13 bases remaining between them. Germline V gene sequence: CDR1 MDHEN, CDR2 SYDVKM. The CDR3 protein is CAIGGTGYGYTF. DNA for the CDR3: TGTGCCATTGGGGGGACTGGCTATGGCTACACCTTC.

The chain links TRBV7-2 to TRBJ2-5; 11 positions match TRBD2. This CDR3 has 15 amino acids. Germline V CDR1 and CDR2: SGHTA, FQGNSA. Germline trimming cut 1 base from V and 4 bases from J; bases unmatched to any gene: 2. CDR3 sequence (DNA): TGTGCCAGCAGCTTAGGCCTAGCGGGAGGAGAGACCCAGTACTTC. It is translated as CASSLGLAGGETQYF.

This chain connects TRBV5-1 to TRBJ2-7; 7 nucleotides agree with TRBD2. With 2 bases clipped from V and 6 bases from J, the junction kept 8 bases outside the gene matches. CDR1 is SGHRS and CDR2 is YFSETQ in the germline V gene. The CDR3 covers 14 residues. The CDR3 sequence: CASSFERGLGEQYF. CDR3 DNA sequence: TGCGCCAGCAGCTTTGAGCGGGGCCTCGGCGAGCAGTACTTC.

Of note for this clone: The junction shows a germline mismatch at one end, possibly a read error. V gene TRBV7-7 combines with J gene TRBJ2-5; 7 positions match TRBD1. CDR1 is SSHAT, CDR2 FNYEAQ, per germline (reference sequence). The CDR3 runs 17 residues. CDR3 residues: CASSLYPPGQRTETQYF. For the CDR3, the DNA is TGTGCTAGCAGCTTATATCCCCCGGGACAGCGAACGGAGACCCAGTACTTC.

The chain is built from TRBV10-3 and TRBJ1-3, with a weak D call TRBD1 (5 bases). The V end lost 4 bases, the J end lost 0 bases, and 13 bases lay between the germline ends. CDR3 length: 16 amino acids. Germline-derived CDR1 and CDR2 are ENHRY and SYGVKD. As DNA, the CDR3 is TGTGCCATCAGTGCTACCCGGGGGGACTCTGGAAACACCATATATTTT. Translating it yields CAISATRGDSGNTIYF.

This clone was detected only a few times. V is TRBV5-1 and J is TRBJ2-3; 10 bases match TRBD2. Looked up from germline, CDR1 is SGHRS and CDR2 is YFSETQ. The length of the CDR3 is 18 residues. J lost 1 base, V lost 4 bases, and 12 bases had no gene match. The CDR3 region has the DNA TGCGCCAGCAGCGTTTCCCTAGCGGGAGAGTGGGGCACAGATACGCAGTATTTT. This codes for CASSVSLAGEWGTDTQYF.

This chain connects TRBV19 to TRBJ2-2; D not certain. Per the germline V gene, CDR1 is LNHDA and CDR2 is SQIVND (reference sequence). The CDR3 contains 13 residues. V lost 6 bases, J lost 1 base, and 6 bases lay in between. The CDR3 spells CASRNRNTGELFF. In DNA, the CDR3 is TGTGCCAGTAGAAACAGGAACACCGGGGAGCTGTTTTTT. Filled out from reference TRBV19 and TRBJ2-2, the complete variable domain reads DGGITQSPKYLFRKEGQNVTLSCEQNLNHDAMYWYRQDPGQGLRLIYYSQIVNDFQKGDIAEGYSVSREKKESFPLTVTSAQKNPTAFYLCASRNRNTGELFFGEGSRLTVL.